Shown below are 24 T cell receptor beta chains from a single sample sequenced in a study of shared clonotypes between healthy human individuals. Assay used: immunoSEQ multiplex PCR; TCRdb lists only in-frame clones, some missing. The sample contains hundreds of thousands of clones, approximately 96% of which appear only once. Terminally differentiated effector memory CD45RA+ cells were excluded from the naive CD8 cells, which were CD45RO-negative and positively selected for CCR7. The sequenced sample consisted of naive CD8+ T cells sorted from blood. Receptors originate from a man between 25 and 39 years old in good health.

The genes are TRBV7-9 and TRBJ2-5; D call uncertain. The CDR3 totals 14 residues. CDR1 SEHNR and CDR2 FQNEAQ come from the germline V gene (reference sequence). Between the trimmed V and J ends, which lost 1 base and 2 bases, there was a span of 8 bases. CDR3 protein: CASSLEVEQETQYF. The CDR3 DNA follows: TGTGCCAGCAGCTTAGAGGTGGAGCAAGAGACCCAGTACTTC.

This clone has a single count. The rearrangement uses TRBV5-6 and TRBJ2-7; maybe TRBD1 (6 bases). Germline CDR1 SGHDT, CDR2 YYEEEE. V was trimmed by 4 bases and J by 6 bases, leaving 17 bases between them. This CDR3 spans 14 amino acids. The CDR3 here is CASSTRDTLSEQYF. The CDR3 coding sequence is TGTGCCAGCAGCACCCGGGACACCTTATCCGAGCAGTACTTC. Filled out from reference TRBV5-6 and TRBJ2-7, the complete variable domain reads DAGVTQSPTHLIKTRGQQVTLRCSPKSGHDTVSWYQQALGQGPQFIFQYYEEEERQRGNFPDRFSGHQFPNYSSELNVNALLLGDSALYLCASSTRDTLSEQYFGPGTRLTVT.

This clone was recorded once. The chain joins TRBV10-3 to TRBJ2-3; TRBD1 aligns across 10 bases. This CDR3 comprises 14 residues. CDR1 and CDR2 from the germline V gene are ENHRY and SYGVKD. The V gene end was trimmed by 10 bases and the J gene end by 2 bases; junction bases not matched to a gene: 6. CDR3 bases: TGTGCCACCCGACAGGGGGCCGCCACAGATACGCAGTATTTT. Its translation: CATRQGAATDTQYF.

The chain links TRBV6-1 to TRBJ1-1; a possible D gene is TRBD1 (5 bases). V was clipped by 1 base and J by 0 bases, with 9 bases between them. Germline V gene sequence: CDR1 MNHNS, CDR2 SASEGT. The CDR3 contains 15 residues. The CDR3 loop reads CASSEVWGMNTEAFF. In DNA, the CDR3 is TGTGCCAGCAGTGAAGTGTGGGGGATGAACACTGAAGCTTTCTTT.

The CDR3 loop is CASSLEGHGYYGYTF. CDR3 nucleotides: TGCGCCAGCAGCTTGGAAGGTCATGGGTACTATGGCTACACCTTC. The chain uses TRBV5-1 and TRBJ1-2; D gene ambiguous. Germline V lookup: CDR1 SGHRS, CDR2 YFSETQ. The CDR3 spans 15 residues. Deletions cut 0 bases from V and 3 bases from J, with 12 bases between.

The CDR3 nucleotides are TGTGCCAGCAGAGCGGGACTAGCTTCGTCCAAAAACATTCAGTACTTC. It is translated as CASRAGLASSKNIQYF. V usage is TRBV6-6 and J usage is TRBJ2-4; 9 bases map to TRBD2. Germline V CDR1 and CDR2: MNHNY, SVGAGI (reference sequence). The CDR3 is made up of 16 amino acids. Trimming took 6 bases from V and 2 from J; bases not matched to a gene: 8.

The V gene is TRBV7-2, the J gene TRBJ2-1; D unresolved. Germline CDR1 and CDR2: SGHTA and FQGNSA. V gave up 0 bases and J gave up 8 bases, with 8 bases separating them. CDR3 length: 13 amino acids. The CDR3 region is CASSLAPLDEQFF. The CDR3 nucleotides read TGTGCCAGCAGCTTAGCCCCGTTAGATGAGCAGTTCTTC.

The chain links TRBV27 to TRBJ2-3; the D gene is possibly TRBD2 (6 bases). Germline CDR1 reads MNHEY; CDR2 reads SMNVEV (reference sequence). The CDR3 has 16 residues. Trimming shortened V by 6 bases and J by 2 bases, and 18 bases separated the two germline ends. CDR3 amino acids: CASSATFIAATDTQYF. Written as DNA, the CDR3 is TGTGCCAGCAGCGCTACGTTCATAGCGGCCACAGATACGCAGTATTTT.

The rearrangement uses TRBV7-6 and TRBJ1-1; unclear D gene. Germline V gene data show CDR1 as SGHVS and CDR2 as FNYEAQ. V lost 5 bases and J lost 1, with 11 bases in between. The CDR3 has 14 amino acids. The CDR3, as DNA: TGTGCCAGCAGCCACCGGGAAACGAACACTGAAGCTTTCTTT. It codes for CASSHRETNTEAFF.

This clone was seen once. This sequence joins TRBV2 and TRBJ1-1; D is uncertain. V shed 7 bases and J shed 5 bases, with 11 bases lying between them. The CDR3 has 12 residues. The germline CDR1 and CDR2 sequences are SNHLY and FYNNEI. The chain's CDR3 is CASNVILTEAFF. As DNA, the CDR3 is TGTGCCAGCAACGTCATCCTTACTGAAGCTTTCTTT.

This chain's CDR3 is CASSLMVGSGETQYF. CDR3 DNA: TGTGCCAGCAGCTTAATGGTGGGGAGTGGGGAGACCCAGTACTTC. The chain employs TRBV7-9 and TRBJ2-5; D might be TRBD2 (5 bases). The CDR3 length is 15 residues. V shed 2 bases and J shed 5 bases, with 15 bases lying between them. In germline, CDR1 is SEHNR, CDR2 FQNEAQ (reference sequence).

This chain joins TRBV28 and TRBJ1-2; 10 bases map to TRBD1. Losses at the gene ends were 5 bases for V and 13 bases for J; bases not matched to a gene: 10. This CDR3 comprises 13 residues. Germline loops: CDR1 MDHEN, CDR2 SYDVKM. The CDR3 here is CASSRGTGDVPTF. CDR3 DNA: TGTGCCAGCAGTCGAGGGACAGGGGACGTCCCCACCTTC.

The chain joins TRBV7-6 to TRBJ1-4; TRBD1 matches 8 bases. Per germline, CDR1 SGHVS and CDR2 FNYEAQ. J lost 5 bases, V lost 2 bases, and 10 bases had no gene match. The CDR3 runs 17 residues. As DNA, the CDR3 is TGTGCCAGCAGCTTATCCCAGGGGGCACTGGAAAATGAAAAACTGTTTTTT. Translation gives CASSLSQGALENEKLFF.

The chain combines TRBV28 with TRBJ2-5; TRBD1 matches at 7 bases. CDR1 MDHEN and CDR2 SYDVKM come from the germline V gene. CDR3 length: 14 residues. The ends lost 8 bases at V and 9 bases at J; junction bases unmatched: 15. This CDR3 reads CASAPVDRSSAQYF. The DNA of the CDR3 is TGTGCCAGCGCCCCCGTGGACAGGTCCTCGGCCCAGTACTTC.

The CDR3 protein is CSVEQGTNTGELFF. CDR3 bases: TGCAGCGTTGAACAGGGGACAAACACCGGGGAGCTGTTTTTT. The chain uses TRBV29-1 and TRBJ2-2; possible D gene TRBD1, 6 bases. The germline V gene encodes CDR1 SQVTM and CDR2 ANQGSEA. The length of the CDR3 is 14 residues. Trimming removed 2 bases from V and 2 bases from J, with 9 bases in between.

J is TRBJ2-7 and V is TRBV28, with unresolved D. The V and J ends lost 5 bases and 5 bases respectively, with 10 bases between them. CDR1 and CDR2 (germline): MDHEN, SYDVKM. CDR3 length: 12 residues. The CDR3 region is CASSPPWDEQYF. The CDR3 region has the DNA TGTGCCAGCAGTCCCCCTTGGGACGAGCAGTACTTC.

The chain uses TRBV7-9 and TRBJ2-3; the D gene is possibly TRBD1 (6 bases). The CDR3 is 15 residues long. V was trimmed by 7 bases and J by 0 bases, leaving 14 bases between them. The germline gives CDR1 SEHNR, CDR2 FQNEAQ (reference sequence). The CDR3 region is CASTQSRGSTDTQYF. For the CDR3, the DNA is TGTGCCAGCACCCAAAGCAGGGGTAGCACAGATACGCAGTATTTT.

J is TRBJ2-1 and V is TRBV28; 9 bases agree with TRBD2. The CDR3 covers 15 residues. CDR1 is MDHEN and CDR2 is SYDVKM in the germline V gene. Germline trimming cut 7 bases from V and 3 bases from J; bases unmatched to any gene: 7. For the CDR3, the DNA is TGTGCCAGCACCCTAGGAGCGGGAGGCTACAATGAGCAGTTCTTC. It encodes CASTLGAGGYNEQFF.

On this clone itself: Other nucleotide sequences in the sample specify the same CDR3. This sequence joins TRBV2 and TRBJ2-7; perhaps TRBD1 as D (6 bases). V was pared by 7 bases and J by 1 base, with 8 bases between. The CDR3 consists of 12 residues. CDR1 is SNHLY, CDR2 FYNNEI, per germline. In DNA form, the CDR3 reads TGTGCCAGCATTAGGGGGTCCTACGAGCAGTACTTC. Translated, it gives CASIRGSYEQYF.

The chain joins TRBV27 to TRBJ1-5; TRBD1 is a possible D gene (6 bases). Trimming removed 5 bases from V and 0 bases from J, with 8 bases in between. The CDR3 has 14 residues. From germline, CDR1 is MNHEY and CDR2 SMNVEV (reference sequence). The CDR3 DNA reads TGTGCCAGCAGTCACAGGGTTAGCAATCAGCCCCAGCATTTT. Translating gives CASSHRVSNQPQHF.

The V call is TRBV7-2, the J call TRBJ2-3; 12 bases line up with TRBD2. After removal of 0 bases from V and 6 bases from J, the junction contained 4 bases not matched to a gene. Per the germline V gene, CDR1 is SGHTA and CDR2 is FQGNSA. The CDR3 runs to 16 residues. CDR3 protein: CASSLATSGRGDTQYF. DNA of the CDR3: TGTGCCAGCAGCTTAGCGACTAGCGGGAGAGGTGATACGCAGTATTTT.

This clone came up once. The rearrangement uses TRBV28 and TRBJ2-1, with D tentatively TRBD1 (6 bases). The V and J ends lost 3 bases and 4 bases respectively, with 13 bases between them. The germline V gene encodes CDR1 MDHEN and CDR2 SYDVKM. This CDR3 has 15 residues. The CDR3, as DNA: TGTGCCAGCAGTTTCCAGGGGTTGGGGTACAATGAGCAGTTCTTC. Translating it yields CASSFQGLGYNEQFF.

About this clone itself: Other DNA sequences in this specimen translate into the identical CDR3. V usage is TRBV27 and J usage is TRBJ2-7; D possibly matches TRBD1 or TRBD2 (5 bases each). The CDR3 is 14 residues long. The germline gives CDR1 MNHEY, CDR2 SMNVEV (reference sequence). The V end lost 5 bases, the J end lost 2 bases, and 13 bases lay between the germline ends. CDR3 DNA sequence: TGTGCCAGCAGTCCCGGGACGGGGCCCTACGAGCAGTACTTC. Amino acid sequence: CASSPGTGPYEQYF.

In the case of this clone: The sample holds other DNA sequences that translate to the same CDR3. V usage is TRBV11-2 and J usage is TRBJ2-7; unclear D gene. This CDR3 is built from 13 residues. V was trimmed by 1 base and J by 0 bases, leaving 4 bases between them. Per germline, CDR1 SGHAT and CDR2 FQNNGV. In nucleotides, the CDR3 is TGTGCCAGCAGCTTAGGTAACTCCTACGAGCAGTACTTC. Encoded protein: CASSLGNSYEQYF. Drawing the rest from reference TRBV11-2 and TRBJ2-7, the complete variable domain is EAGVAQSPRYKIIEKRQSVAFWCNPISGHATLYWYQQILGQGPKLLIQFQNNGVVDDSQLPKDRFSAERLKGVDSTLKIQPAKLEDSAVYLCASSLGNSYEQYFGPGTRLTVT.